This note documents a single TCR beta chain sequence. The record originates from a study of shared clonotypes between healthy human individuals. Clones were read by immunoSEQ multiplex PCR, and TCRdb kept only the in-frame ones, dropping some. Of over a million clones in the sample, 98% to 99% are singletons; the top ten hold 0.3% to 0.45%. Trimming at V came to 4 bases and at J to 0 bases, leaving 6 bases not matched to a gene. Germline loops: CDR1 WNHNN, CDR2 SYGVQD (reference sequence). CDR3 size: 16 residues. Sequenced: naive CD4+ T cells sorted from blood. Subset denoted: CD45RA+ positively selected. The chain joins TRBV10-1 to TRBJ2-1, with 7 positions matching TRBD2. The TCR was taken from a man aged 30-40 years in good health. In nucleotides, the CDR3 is TGCGCCAGCAGTGCGGTAGCGGGCAACTCCTACAATGAGCAGTTCTTC. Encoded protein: CASSAVAGNSYNEQFF.